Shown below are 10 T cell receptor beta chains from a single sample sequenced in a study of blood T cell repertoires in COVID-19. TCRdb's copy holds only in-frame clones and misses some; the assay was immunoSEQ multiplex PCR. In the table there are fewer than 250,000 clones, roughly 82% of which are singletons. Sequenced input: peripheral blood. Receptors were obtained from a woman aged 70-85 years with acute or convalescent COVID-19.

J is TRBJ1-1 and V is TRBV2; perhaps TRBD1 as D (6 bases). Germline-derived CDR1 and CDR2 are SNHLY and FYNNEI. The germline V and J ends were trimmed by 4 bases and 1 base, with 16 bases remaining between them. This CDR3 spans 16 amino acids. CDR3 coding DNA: TGTGCCAGCAGTGGATCTTCCACAGGGCCGAACACTGAAGCTTTCTTT. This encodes CASSGSSTGPNTEAFF. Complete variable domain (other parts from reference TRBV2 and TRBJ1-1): EPEVTQTPSHQVTQMGQEVILRCVPISNHLYFYWYRQILGQKVEFLVSFYNNEISEKSEIFDDQFSVERPDGSNFTLKIRSTKLEDSAMYFCASSGSSTGPNTEAFFGQGTRLTVV.

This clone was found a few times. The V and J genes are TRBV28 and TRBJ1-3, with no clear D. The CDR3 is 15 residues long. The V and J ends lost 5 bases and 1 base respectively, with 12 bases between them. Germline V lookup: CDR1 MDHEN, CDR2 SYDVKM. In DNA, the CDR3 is TGTGCCAGCAGTGGGTCAGGCTTTTCTGGAAACACCATATATTTT. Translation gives CASSGSGFSGNTIYF.

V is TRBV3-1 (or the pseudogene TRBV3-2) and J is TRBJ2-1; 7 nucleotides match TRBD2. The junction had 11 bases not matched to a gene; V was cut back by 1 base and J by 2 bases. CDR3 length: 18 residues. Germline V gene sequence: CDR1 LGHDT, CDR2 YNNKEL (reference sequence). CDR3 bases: TGTGCCAGCAGCCAAGCCCCGGGACTACACCCTCCCTACAATGAGCAGTTCTTC. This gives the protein CASSQAPGLHPPYNEQFF.

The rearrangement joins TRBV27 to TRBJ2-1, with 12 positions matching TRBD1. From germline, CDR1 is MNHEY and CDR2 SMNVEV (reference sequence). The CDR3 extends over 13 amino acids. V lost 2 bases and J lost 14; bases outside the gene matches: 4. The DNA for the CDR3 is TGTGCCAGCAGTTTAGGGACAGGGGGCTTGGAGTTCTTC. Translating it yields CASSLGTGGLEFF.

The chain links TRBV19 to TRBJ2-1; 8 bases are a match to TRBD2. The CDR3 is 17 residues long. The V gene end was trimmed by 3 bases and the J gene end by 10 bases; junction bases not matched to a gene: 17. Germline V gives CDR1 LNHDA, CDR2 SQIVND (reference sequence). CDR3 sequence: CASSIQLAGRGSGEQFF. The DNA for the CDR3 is TGTGCCAGTAGTATTCAATTAGCGGGGAGAGGGTCGGGAGAGCAGTTCTTC.

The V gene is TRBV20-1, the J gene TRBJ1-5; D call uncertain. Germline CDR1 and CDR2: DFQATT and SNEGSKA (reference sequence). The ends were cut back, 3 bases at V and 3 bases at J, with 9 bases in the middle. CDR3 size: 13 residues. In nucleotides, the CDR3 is TGCAGTGCTAGTCTAGGCCCCAATCAGCCCCAGCATTTT. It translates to CSASLGPNQPQHF.

The CDR3 loop reads CASSDTGTGVRETQYF. The CDR3 region has the DNA TGCGCCAGCAGTGACACCGGGACAGGGGTTCGAGAGACCCAGTACTTC. This sequence joins TRBV10-1 and TRBJ2-5; 10 bases agree with TRBD1. The V gene's germline CDR1 is WNHNN and CDR2 SYGVQD (reference sequence). The CDR3 contains 16 residues. With V trimmed by 3 bases and J by 4 bases, 8 bases remained unmatched.

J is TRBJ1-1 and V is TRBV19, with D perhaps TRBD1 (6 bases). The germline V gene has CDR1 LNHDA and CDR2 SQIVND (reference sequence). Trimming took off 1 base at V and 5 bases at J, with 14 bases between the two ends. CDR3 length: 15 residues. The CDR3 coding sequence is TGTGCCAGTAGTATAGGTGACAGGATAGGAACTGAAGCTTTCTTT. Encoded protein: CASSIGDRIGTEAFF.

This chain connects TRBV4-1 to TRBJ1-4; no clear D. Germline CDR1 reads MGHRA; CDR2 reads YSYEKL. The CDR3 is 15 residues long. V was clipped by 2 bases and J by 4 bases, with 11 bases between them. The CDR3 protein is CASSQIQILNEKLFF. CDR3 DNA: TGCGCCAGCAGCCAAATACAGATCCTTAATGAAAAACTGTTTTTT.

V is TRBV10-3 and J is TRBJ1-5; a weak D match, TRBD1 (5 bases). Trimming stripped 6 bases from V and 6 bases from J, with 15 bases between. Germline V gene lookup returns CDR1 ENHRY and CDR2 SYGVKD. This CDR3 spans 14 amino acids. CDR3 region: CAIRQAGISQPQHF. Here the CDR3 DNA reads TGTGCCATCAGACAAGCAGGGATTAGTCAGCCCCAGCATTTT.